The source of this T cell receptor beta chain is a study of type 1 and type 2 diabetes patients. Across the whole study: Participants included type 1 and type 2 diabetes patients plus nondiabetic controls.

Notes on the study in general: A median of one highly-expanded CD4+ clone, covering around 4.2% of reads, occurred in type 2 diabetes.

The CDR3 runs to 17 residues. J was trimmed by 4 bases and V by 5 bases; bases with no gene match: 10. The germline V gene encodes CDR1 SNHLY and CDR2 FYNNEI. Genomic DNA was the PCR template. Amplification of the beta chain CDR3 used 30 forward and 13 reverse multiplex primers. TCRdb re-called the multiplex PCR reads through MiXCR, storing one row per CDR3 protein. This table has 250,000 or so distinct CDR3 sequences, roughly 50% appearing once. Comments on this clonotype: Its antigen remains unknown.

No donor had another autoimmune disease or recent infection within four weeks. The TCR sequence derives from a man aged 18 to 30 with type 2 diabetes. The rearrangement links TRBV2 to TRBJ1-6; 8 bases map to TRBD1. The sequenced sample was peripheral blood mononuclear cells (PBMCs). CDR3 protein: CASSLGRTGPYNSPLHF. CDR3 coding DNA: TGTGCCAGCAGTTTGGGCCGGACAGGGCCGTATAATTCACCCCTCCACTTT.